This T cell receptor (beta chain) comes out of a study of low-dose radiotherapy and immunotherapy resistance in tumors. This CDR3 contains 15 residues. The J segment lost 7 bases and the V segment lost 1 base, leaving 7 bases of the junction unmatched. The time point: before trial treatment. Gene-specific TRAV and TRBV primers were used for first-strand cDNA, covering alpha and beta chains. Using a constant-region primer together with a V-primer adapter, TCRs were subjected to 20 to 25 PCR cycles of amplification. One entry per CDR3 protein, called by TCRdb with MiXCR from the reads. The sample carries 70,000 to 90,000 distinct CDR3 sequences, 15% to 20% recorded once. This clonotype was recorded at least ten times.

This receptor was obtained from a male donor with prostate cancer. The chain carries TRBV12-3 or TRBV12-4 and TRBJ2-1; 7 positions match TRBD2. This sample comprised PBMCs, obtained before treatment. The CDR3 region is CASSLGLADGNEQFF. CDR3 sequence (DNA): TGTGCCAGCAGTTTAGGGCTAGCGGATGGGAATGAGCAGTTCTTC.